Shown below are 20 T cell receptor beta chains from a single sample sequenced in a study of blood T cell repertoires in COVID-19. The protocol was immunoSEQ multiplex PCR, while the TCRdb copy is restricted to in-frame clones and leaves out a portion. The sample lists about 99,000 clones, approximately 85% occurring once. Sequencing input: peripheral blood. The receptors originated from a man aged 55 to 70 with acute or convalescent COVID-19.

This clone was observed a single time. V gene TRBV11-3 combines with J gene TRBJ2-2; D not resolved. V was clipped by 5 bases and J by 7 bases, with 8 bases between them. The CDR3 runs to 12 residues. Germline lookup yields CDR1 SGHNT and CDR2 YENEEA. In DNA form, the CDR3 reads TGTGCCAGCAGCCCGTCGGTCGGGGAGCTGTTTTTT. Protein product: CASSPSVGELFF. The whole variable domain, remainder taken from reference TRBV11-3 and TRBJ2-2, is EAGVVQSPRYKIIEKKQPVAFWCNPISGHNTLYWYLQNLGQGPELLIRYENEEAVDDSQLPKDRFSAERLKGVDSTLKIQPAELGDSAVYLCASSPSVGELFFGEGSRLTVL.

This rearrangement joins TRBV3-1 (or the pseudogene TRBV3-2) to TRBJ1-1; D is unresolved. V was cut by 4 bases and J by 0 bases, with 9 bases left in between. The CDR3 runs to 14 residues. From germline, CDR1 is LGHDT and CDR2 YNNKEL (reference sequence). The CDR3 is CASSLPGMNTEAFF. The CDR3 bases are TGTGCCAGCAGCCTCCCCGGGATGAACACTGAAGCTTTCTTT.

The chain employs TRBV28 and TRBJ1-2; TRBD1 aligns across 7 bases. CDR3 length: 15 residues. CDR1 and CDR2 from the germline V gene are MDHEN and SYDVKM. The V and J ends lost 2 bases and 4 bases, in that order; junction bases with no gene match: 7. CDR3 loop: CASSLGGGAPYGYTF. The CDR3 DNA reads as TGTGCCAGCAGTTTAGGAGGGGGCGCCCCCTATGGCTACACCTTC.

V usage is TRBV30 and J usage is TRBJ1-1, with a possible D match to TRBD1 (5 bases). The CDR3 has 13 residues. Trimming cost V 5 bases and J 5 bases, with 15 bases left between them. In germline, CDR1 is GTSNPN, CDR2 SVGIG (reference sequence). The CDR3 region has the DNA TGTGCCTGGGCTCGCGGGGCGCGGACTGAAGCTTTCTTT. This codes for CAWARGARTEAFF.

V usage is TRBV11-3 and J usage is TRBJ2-7, with D unresolved. CDR1 and CDR2 (germline): SGHNT, YENEEA. The CDR3 consists of 15 residues. V lost 1 base to trimming and J lost 0 bases, with 10 bases between them. As DNA, the CDR3 is TGTGCCAGCAGCTTAGGCGTTAGGAGCTCCTACGAGCAGTACTTC. It yields the protein CASSLGVRSSYEQYF.

The chain recombines TRBV18 with TRBJ2-1; D is possibly TRBD1 (6 bases). Germline CDR1 KGHSH, CDR2 LQKENI. Trimming shortened V by 0 bases and J by 0 bases, and 12 bases separated the two germline ends. The CDR3 is 17 residues long. The CDR3 DNA reads as TGTGCCAGCTCACCACCTCAGGGGACGAGCTCCTACAATGAGCAGTTCTTC. Protein: CASSPPQGTSSYNEQFF.

The chain employs TRBV28 and TRBJ2-7, with a possible D match to TRBD1 (6 bases). The CDR3 length is 13 residues. The V end was cut by 6 bases, the J end by 2 bases, with 11 bases between. Germline values: CDR1 MDHEN, CDR2 SYDVKM. The CDR3 DNA reads as TGTGCCAGCAGCTCAGGACAGACCTACGAGCAGTACTTC. Residues: CASSSGQTYEQYF. The variable domain in full, with the rest retrieved from reference TRBV28 and TRBJ2-7, is DVKVTQSSRYLVKRTGEKVFLECVQDMDHENMFWYRQDPGLGLRLIYFSYDVKMKEKGDIPEGYSVSREKKERFSLILESASTNQTSMYLCASSSGQTYEQYFGPGTRLTVT.

This clone was counted only a few times. V usage is TRBV5-4 and J usage is TRBJ2-3, with 8 bases aligning to TRBD2. The CDR3 has 15 residues. The trim removed 4 bases at V and 4 bases at J, leaving 8 bases unmatched. CDR1 is SGHNT, CDR2 YYREEE, per germline (reference sequence). Written as DNA, the CDR3 is TGTGCCAGCAGCCGGCCCGGGACTAGGGCAGATACGCAGTATTTT. Amino acid sequence: CASSRPGTRADTQYF.

This clone was observed a few times. The chain joins TRBV29-1 to TRBJ2-7; possibly TRBD2 for D (5 bases). The V gene's germline CDR1 is SQVTM and CDR2 ANQGSEA. This CDR3 is 13 amino acids long. Trimming took 3 bases from V and 2 from J, leaving 11 bases between them. CDR3 in amino acids: CSVDGGPTYEQYF. CDR3 nucleotides: TGCAGCGTTGACGGCGGGCCTACCTACGAGCAGTACTTC.

This clone was observed a single time. The chain is built from TRBV19 and TRBJ2-5, with D tentatively TRBD2 (6 bases). Germline V gene sequence: CDR1 LNHDA, CDR2 SQIVND (reference sequence). V was trimmed by 3 bases and J by 1 base, leaving 6 bases between them. This CDR3 contains 13 residues. CDR3 in DNA: TGTGCCAGTAGTATGACTAGCCAAGAGACCCAGTACTTC. Protein product: CASSMTSQETQYF. Combining the CDR3 with reference TRBV19 and TRBJ2-5 gives the whole variable domain DGGITQSPKYLFRKEGQNVTLSCEQNLNHDAMYWYRQDPGQGLRLIYYSQIVNDFQKGDIAEGYSVSREKKESFPLTVTSAQKNPTAFYLCASSMTSQETQYFGPGTRLLVL.

The chain is built from TRBV5-1 and TRBJ2-1; a possible D gene is TRBD1 (5 bases). Trimming removed 6 bases at V and 9 bases at J, with 16 bases between. In germline, CDR1 is SGHRS, CDR2 YFSETQ. The CDR3 extends over 13 amino acids. DNA of the CDR3: TGCGCCAGCAAGGGTTCAGATGGGGCTGAGCAGTTCTTC. Translation gives CASKGSDGAEQFF.

The chain links TRBV7-2 to TRBJ1-5; D remains unclear. The germline V gene encodes CDR1 SGHTA and CDR2 FQGNSA. The CDR3 length is 12 residues. V shed 1 base and J shed 11 bases, with 9 bases lying between them. The CDR3: CASSLVGGAQHF. The CDR3 nucleotides are TGTGCCAGCAGCTTAGTGGGTGGAGCCCAGCATTTT.

This clone has a count of ten or more. This chain connects TRBV16 to TRBJ1-2; D is ambiguous. The CDR3 totals 13 residues. Looked up from germline, CDR1 is KGHSY and CDR2 is FQNENV. V was pared by 6 bases and J by 7 bases, with 15 bases between. The CDR3 sequence is CASRPQTFSGYTF. For the CDR3, the DNA is TGTGCCAGCAGACCGCAGACTTTCTCTGGCTACACCTTC.

This chain links TRBV27 with TRBJ2-1; TRBD2 aligns across 12 bases. Germline trimming cut 4 bases from V and 7 bases from J; bases unmatched to any gene: 8. The CDR3 is made up of 16 amino acids. Per germline, CDR1 MNHEY and CDR2 SMNVEV (reference sequence). The DNA of the CDR3 is TGTGCCAGCAGTTCCCCTAGCGGGAGGGCCCTTAATGAGCAGTTCTTC. It translates to CASSSPSGRALNEQFF.

V gene TRBV12-5 combines with J gene TRBJ2-1; 7 bases are shared with TRBD1. Germline values: CDR1 LGHNT, CDR2 FRNRAP. V trimming: 5 bases; J trimming: 15 bases; junction bases outside the gene matches: 10. This CDR3 is 12 amino acids long. The chain's CDR3 is CASGPNTGVPFF. For the CDR3, the DNA is TGTGCTAGTGGTCCTAATACAGGGGTACCGTTCTTC.

The chain couples TRBV5-3 to TRBJ2-7; 12 nucleotides agree with TRBD2. TRBV5-3 is marked as an open reading frame, function uncertain. V shed 4 bases, J shed 3 bases, and the junction held 8 bases outside the gene matches. The CDR3 contains 16 residues. The CDR3 DNA is TGTGCCAGAAGCCCTAGCGGGAGGGCCTCCTACTACGAGCAGTACTTC. Protein: CARSPSGRASYYEQYF.

J is TRBJ1-6 and V is TRBV5-1; D is unclear. This CDR3 region has 15 residues. Per germline, CDR1 SGHRS and CDR2 YFSETQ. Deletions cut 0 bases from V and 8 bases from J, with 12 bases between. CDR3 region: CASSLVGSKDSPLHF. In DNA form, the CDR3 reads TGCGCCAGCAGCTTGGTAGGGAGTAAGGATTCACCCCTCCACTTT.

In its sample, this clone was seen a few times. The chain employs TRBV5-6 and TRBJ1-6; 9 positions agree with TRBD1. CDR1 and CDR2 from the germline V gene are SGHDT and YYEEEE. This CDR3 comprises 15 residues. The V gene end was trimmed by 4 bases and the J gene end by 11 bases; junction bases not matched to a gene: 10. The CDR3 nucleotides are TGTGCCAGCAGCGGATTACAGGGGGCGGTCGCACCCCTCCACTTT. This encodes CASSGLQGAVAPLHF.

The chain employs TRBV7-3 and TRBJ2-3; the match to TRBD2 covers 8 bases. From germline, CDR1 is SGHTA and CDR2 FQGTGA. The CDR3 runs to 15 residues. The V and J ends lost 2 bases and 5 bases, in that order; junction bases with no gene match: 6. The CDR3 protein is CASSLVGGGIDTQYF. The CDR3 region has the DNA TGTGCCAGCAGCTTAGTTGGCGGGGGGATAGATACGCAGTATTTT.

V is TRBV18 and J is TRBJ2-7; no firm D call. Trimming shortened V by 4 bases and J by 5 bases, and 9 bases separated the two germline ends. This CDR3 is built from 12 residues. From germline, CDR1 is KGHSH and CDR2 LQKENI. The CDR3 DNA follows: TGTGCCAGCTCACGTCTAGAAAACGAGCAGTACTTC. Translating gives CASSRLENEQYF.